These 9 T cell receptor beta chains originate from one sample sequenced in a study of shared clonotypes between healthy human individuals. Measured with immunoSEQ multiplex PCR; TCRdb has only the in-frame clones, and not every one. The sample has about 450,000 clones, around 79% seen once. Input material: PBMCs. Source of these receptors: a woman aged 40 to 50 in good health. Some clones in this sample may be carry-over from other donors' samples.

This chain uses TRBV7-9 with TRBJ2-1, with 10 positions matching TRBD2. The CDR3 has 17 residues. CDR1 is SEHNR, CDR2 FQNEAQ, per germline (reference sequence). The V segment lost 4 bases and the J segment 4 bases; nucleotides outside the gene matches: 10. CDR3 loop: CASSSPQTSGQYNEQFF. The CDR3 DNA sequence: TGTGCCAGCAGCTCGCCCCAGACTAGCGGGCAATACAATGAGCAGTTCTTC.

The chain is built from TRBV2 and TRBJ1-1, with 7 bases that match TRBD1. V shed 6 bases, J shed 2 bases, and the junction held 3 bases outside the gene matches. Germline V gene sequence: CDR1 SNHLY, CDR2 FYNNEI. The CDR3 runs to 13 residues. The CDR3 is CASRGDSNTEAFF. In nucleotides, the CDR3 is TGTGCCAGCAGGGGGGACAGTAACACTGAAGCTTTCTTT. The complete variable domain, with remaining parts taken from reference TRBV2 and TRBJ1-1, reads EPEVTQTPSHQVTQMGQEVILRCVPISNHLYFYWYRQILGQKVEFLVSFYNNEISEKSEIFDDQFSVERPDGSNFTLKIRSTKLEDSAMYFCASRGDSNTEAFFGQGTRLTVV.

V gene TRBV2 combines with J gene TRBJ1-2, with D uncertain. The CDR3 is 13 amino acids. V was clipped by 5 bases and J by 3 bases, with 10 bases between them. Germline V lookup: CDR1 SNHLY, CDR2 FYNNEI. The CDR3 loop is CASSPDDYYGYTF. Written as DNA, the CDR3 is TGTGCCAGCAGTCCTGACGACTACTATGGCTACACCTTC.

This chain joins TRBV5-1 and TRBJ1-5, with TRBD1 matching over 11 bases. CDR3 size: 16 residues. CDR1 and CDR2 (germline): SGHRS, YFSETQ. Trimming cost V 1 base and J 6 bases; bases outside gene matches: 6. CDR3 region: CASSLTWTGGSQPQHF. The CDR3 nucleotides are TGCGCCAGCAGCTTGACATGGACAGGGGGCAGTCAGCCCCAGCATTTT.

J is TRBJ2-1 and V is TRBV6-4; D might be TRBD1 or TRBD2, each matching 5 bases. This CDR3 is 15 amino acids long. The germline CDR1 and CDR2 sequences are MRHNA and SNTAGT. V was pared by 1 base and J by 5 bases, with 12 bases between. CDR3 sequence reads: CASSDWAGRDNEQFF. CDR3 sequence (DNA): TGTGCCAGCAGTGACTGGGCAGGGCGGGACAATGAGCAGTTCTTC.

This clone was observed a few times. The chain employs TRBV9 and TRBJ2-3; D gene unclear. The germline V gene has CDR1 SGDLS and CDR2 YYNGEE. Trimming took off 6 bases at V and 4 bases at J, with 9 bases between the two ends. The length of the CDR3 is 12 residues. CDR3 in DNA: TGTGCCAGCACCCCCTACTCAGATACGCAGTATTTT. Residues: CASTPYSDTQYF.

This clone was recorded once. DNA of the CDR3: TGTGCCAGCAGTTTGGAACAGGGGTTATCACCCCTCCACTTT. It yields the protein CASSLEQGLSPLHF. The chain couples TRBV28 to TRBJ1-6; TRBD1 matches 7 bases. Germline loops: CDR1 MDHEN, CDR2 SYDVKM. V shed 3 bases, J shed 10 bases, and the junction held 6 bases outside the gene matches. This CDR3 comprises 14 residues. The variable domain in full, completed from reference TRBV28 and TRBJ1-6, reads DVKVTQSSRYLVKRTGEKVFLECVQDMDHENMFWYRQDPGLGLRLIYFSYDVKMKEKGDIPEGYSVSREKKERFSLILESASTNQTSMYLCASSLEQGLSPLHFGNGTRLTVT.

In DNA, the CDR3 is TGTGCCAGCAGTCAGGGACAGATGACAGATACGCAGTATTTT. Amino acid sequence: CASSQGQMTDTQYF. This chain joins TRBV28 and TRBJ2-3; 7 nucleotides match TRBD1. This CDR3 spans 14 amino acids. Per the germline V gene, CDR1 is MDHEN and CDR2 is SYDVKM. Trimming cost V 5 bases and J 3 bases; bases outside gene matches: 5.

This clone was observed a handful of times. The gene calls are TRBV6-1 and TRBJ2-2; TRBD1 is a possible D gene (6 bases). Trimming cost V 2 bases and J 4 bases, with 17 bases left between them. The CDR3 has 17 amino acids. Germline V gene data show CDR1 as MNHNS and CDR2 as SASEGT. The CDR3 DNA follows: TGTGCCAGCAGTGAAATGGGAGTGGGGGCTTTCACCGGGGAGCTGTTTTTT. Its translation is CASSEMGVGAFTGELFF.